This TCR beta chain was retrieved from a study of shared clonotypes between healthy human individuals. Whole-study context: A couple of women and a few men aged 18 to 49 made up the donors.

Germline V gene sequence: CDR1 DFQATT, CDR2 SNEGSKA (reference sequence). With 5 bases removed from V and 9 bases from J, the gap between germline ends came to 13 bases. CDR3 length: 11 amino acids. Healthy HIV-negative adults with no recent acute infections or vaccinations were recruited as donors. The donor cohort consisted entirely of Caucasian adults residing in Nashville, Tennessee. In the original processing: Sequence data from immunoSEQ were junction-only and lacked quality scores; consequently, filtering differed. The data were produced by immunoSEQ multiplex PCR, yet TCRdb's version contains in-frame clones alone and is incomplete. The D gene and trimming were derived from the DNA, and the V and J assignments and clone size from that table. Found here are about 480,000 clones, nearly 80% of them singletons; the top ten hold about an eighth.

V is TRBV20-1 and J is TRBJ1-2; a weak D match, TRBD1 (5 bases). The sample comprised PBMCs. The TCR originated in a woman in her thirties or forties in good health. Some clones in this sample may be carry-over from other donors' samples. The CDR3 coding sequence is TGCAGTGCTTGGGACGGGGGGAGCTACACCTTC. Translated, it gives CSAWDGGSYTF.